A selection of T cell receptor beta chains follows, all from one sample in a study of kidney transplant recipient with SARS-CoV-2 infection. One entry per CDR3 protein, called by TCRdb with MiXCR from the reads. This repertoire shows approximately 240,000 distinct CDR3 sequences, roughly 26% found once; its top ten account for less than 8.5%. This sample comprised a blood sample, obtained at baseline and on day 111 from a kidney transplant recipient. These receptors were obtained from a male patient aged 30 to 40 who had COVID-19 and was a kidney transplant recipient. Some T cells may be transferred from the graft donor. CDR3s include the opening cysteine and the closing phenylalanine or tryptophan. Each record gives: D gene, clone size, J gene, V gene, CDR3 protein, CDR3 DNA. A D gene is named only where the DNA matches it firmly. The size entry is marked missing in some rows and otherwise reads once, few, many or a size class.

>-|many|TRBJ2-7|TRBV28
CASSGEYEQYF
TGTGCCAGCAGTGGAGAATACGAGCAGTACTTC
>TRBD1|many|TRBJ2-6|TRBV9
CASSASTGGASGANVLTF
TGTGCCAGCAGCGCCTCGACAGGGGGCGCGTCTGGGGCCAACGTCCTGACTTTC
>TRBD2|many|TRBJ2-1|TRBV5-4
CASTKSGTSGSGAFF
TGTGCCAGCACCAAGTCCGGGACTAGCGGGAGTGGGGCGTTCTTC
>-|many|TRBJ1-5|TRBV12-3/TRBV12-4
CASSWAVDQPQHF
TGTGCCAGCAGTTGGGCAGTCGATCAGCCCCAGCATTTT
>TRBD1|many|TRBJ1-6|TRBV20-1
CSARTGGNSPLHF
TGCAGTGCCAGGACAGGGGGCAATTCACCCCTCCACTTT
>-|many|TRBJ2-7|TRBV6-2/TRBV6-3
CASATEQGRIGYEQYF
TGTGCCAGCGCCACCGAACAGGGGAGGATTGGGTACGAGCAGTACTTC
>-|once|TRBJ2-3|TRBV6-5
CASSFLRRSTDAQYF
TGTGCCAGCAGTTTCCTCCGGAGGAGCACAGATGCGCAGTATTTT
>-|many|TRBJ2-2|TRBV3-1
CASSEFSPISGLTGELFF
TGTGCCAGCAGCGAGTTCAGTCCCATTTCAGGCTTGACCGGGGAGCTGTTTTTT
>-|-|TRBJ1-2|TRBV30
CAWITKRYRKTYGYTF
TGTGCCTGGATCACCAAGCGTTATAGAAAGACCTATGGCTACACCTTC
>TRBD2|-|TRBJ2-1|TRBV2
CATVRDREVRGEQFF
TGTGCCACCGTGCGAGATCGGGAGGTTCGCGGTGAGCAGTTCTTC
>-|many|TRBJ1-2|TRBV6-5
CASSYSSGHGYTF
TGTGCCAGCAGTTACTCGTCAGGGCATGGCTACACCTTC
>TRBD2|-|TRBJ2-1|TRBV5-5
CAGSLPGLAGNNNEQFF
TGTGCCGGCAGCTTGCCGGGACTAGCGGGGAACAACAATGAGCAGTTCTTC
>TRBD2|-|TRBJ2-1|TRBV7-9
CASSLVLLAGVGPYNEQFF
TGTGCCAGCAGCTTAGTCCTCCTAGCGGGAGTTGGGCCCTACAATGAGCAGTTCTTC
>-|many|TRBJ2-7|TRBV29-1
CSVASVASALYGQYF
TGCAGCGTCGCAAGCGTTGCTAGCGCCCTCTACGGACAGTACTTC
>-|many|TRBJ2-1|TRBV7-8
CASSLAVEYEQFF
TGTGCCAGCAGCTTAGCGGTGGAGTATGAGCAGTTCTTC
>-|many|TRBJ2-2|TRBV7-2
CASSHGGPGELFF
TGTGCCAGCAGCCACGGGGGGCCCGGGGAGCTGTTTTTT
>-|-|TRBJ1-2|TRBV30
CAWSVYHGGSYTF
TGTGCCTGGAGTGTATACCATGGAGGGAGCTACACCTTC
>TRBD2|many|TRBJ2-1|TRBV6-2/TRBV6-3
CASKRPRTSGRAGHEQFF
TGTGCCAGCAAACGCCCGAGGACTAGCGGGAGGGCCGGACATGAGCAGTTCTTC
>-|few|TRBJ1-1|TRBV5-6
CASSLGQLEAFF
TGTGCCAGCAGCTTGGGCCAGCTTGAAGCTTTCTTT
>TRBD2|few|TRBJ2-5|TRBV19
CASSTLAGAGTQYF
TGTGCCAGTAGTACGCTAGCGGGAGCGGGGACCCAGTACTTC
>TRBD2|few|TRBJ2-1|TRBV29-1
CSVPGGLVWSYNEQFF
TGCAGCGTCCCGGGGGGACTAGTTTGGTCCTACAATGAGCAGTTCTTC
>TRBD1|-|TRBJ1-6|TRBV20-1
CSAPSPTGDPYNSPLRF
TGCAGTGCCCCGTCTCCCACAGGGGATCCCTATAATTCACCCCTCCGCTTT
>-|-|TRBJ1-6|TRBV6-5
CAGSFRTSSSYNSPLHF
TGTGCCGGCAGTTTTCGGACATCAAGCTCCTATAATTCACCCCTCCACTTT
>TRBD1|many|TRBJ1-1|TRBV5-4
CASHGQGGSGNTEAFF
TGTGCCAGCCACGGTCAGGGGGGCTCTGGGAACACTGAAGCTTTCTTT
>TRBD1|many|TRBJ2-7|TRBV2
CASVRGTAVAYEQYF
TGTGCCAGCGTCAGAGGGACAGCCGTGGCCTACGAGCAGTACTTC
>-|many|TRBJ1-2|TRBV4-3
CASSLSKGRRKTYGYTF
TGCGCCAGCAGCTTAAGTAAAGGACGTCGAAAGACCTATGGCTACACCTTC
>-|many|TRBJ1-4|TRBV9
CASSRGGGLNEKLFF
TGTGCCAGCAGCAGAGGGGGAGGGCTTAATGAAAAACTGTTTTTT
>-|many|TRBJ1-2|TRBV4-3
CASSHDGGRRKTYGYTF
TGCGCCAGCAGCCACGATGGAGGACGTCGAAAGACCTATGGCTACACCTTC
>-|-|TRBJ1-2|TRBV7-2
CASSGASRDGKTYGYTF
TGTGCCAGCAGCGGCGCCAGCAGAGACGGAAAGACCTATGGCTACACCTTC
>TRBD1|many|TRBJ2-7|TRBV7-8
CASSRQATGSYEQYF
TGTGCCAGCAGCAGGCAGGCGACAGGGAGCTACGAGCAGTACTTC
>TRBD1|many|TRBJ1-5|TRBV7-2
CASSLEPGQGGQPQHF
TGTGCCAGCAGCTTAGAACCCGGACAGGGGGGTCAGCCCCAGCATTTT
>-|many|TRBJ1-5|TRBV18
CASSLKPAVSNQPQHF
TGTGCCAGCTCACTCAAACCGGCGGTTAGCAATCAGCCCCAGCATTTT
>-|many|TRBJ1-1|TRBV28
CASNDGGYTEAFF
TGTGCCAGCAACGATGGGGGCTACACTGAAGCTTTCTTT
>TRBD2|many|TRBJ2-7|TRBV3-1
CASSQDKGLAEVSYEQYF
TGTGCCAGCAGCCAAGATAAAGGACTAGCGGAGGTCTCCTACGAGCAGTACTTC
>-|many|TRBJ1-5|TRBV3-1
CASSPSGGEGQPQHF
TGTGCCAGCAGCCCGTCAGGTGGCGAAGGGCAGCCCCAGCATTTT
>-|few|TRBJ2-5|TRBV3-1
CASSRPCPISFSETQYF
TGTGCCAGCAGCCGCCCGTGTCCCATTTCTTTCTCTGAGACCCAGTACTTC
>-|many|TRBJ1-1|TRBV29-1
CSVEKWGSWNTEAFF
TGCAGCGTTGAAAAATGGGGAAGCTGGAACACTGAAGCTTTCTTT
>-|many|TRBJ2-7|TRBV28
CASSFRGEVVEQYF
TGTGCCAGCAGTTTTCGAGGGGAGGTGGTCGAGCAGTACTTC
>TRBD2|many|TRBJ2-1|TRBV30
CAWGREGRSEQFF
TGTGCCTGGGGGCGGGAGGGCCGGAGTGAGCAGTTCTTC
>-|many|TRBJ1-4|TRBV5-5
CASSLRSDDEKLFF
TGTGCCAGCAGCCTCCGTTCGGACGATGAAAAACTGTTTTTT
>TRBD1|-|TRBJ2-4|TRBV2
CASSARTGAPKNIQYF
TGTGCCAGCAGTGCGCGGACAGGGGCGCCCAAAAACATTCAGTACTTC
>-|many|TRBJ1-2|TRBV9
CASSVGYGGALSYTF
TGTGCCAGCAGCGTAGGGTACGGGGGCGCACTCAGCTACACCTTC
>-|many|TRBJ1-5|TRBV30
CAWSRKGTGQPQHF
TGTGCCTGGAGTAGAAAAGGTACGGGTCAGCCCCAGCATTTT
>TRBD2|many|TRBJ2-1|TRBV11-2
CASSQRLAGYSYNEQFF
TGTGCCAGCAGCCAGCGACTAGCGGGATACTCCTACAATGAGCAGTTCTTC
>TRBD1|many|TRBJ1-1|TRBV5-1
CASSSQGTARGGTEAFF
TGCGCCAGCAGCTCTCAAGGGACAGCAAGAGGAGGTACTGAAGCTTTCTTT
>-|many|TRBJ1-2|TRBV5-3
CARPQTVVRKTYGYTF
TGTGCCAGACCTCAAACAGTGGTGAGAAAGACCTATGGCTACACCTTC
>TRBD1|many|TRBJ2-2|TRBV4-1
CASSQGQGANTGELFF
TGCGCCAGCAGCCAAGGTCAGGGGGCGAACACCGGGGAGCTGTTTTTT
>-|many|TRBJ1-2|TRBV7-7
CASSWWSKCRKTYGYTF
TGTGCCAGCAGCTGGTGGAGTAAGTGCCGAAAGACCTATGGCTACACCTTC
>-|many|TRBJ1-2|TRBV11-1
CASSSAFKAGKTYGYTF
TGTGCCAGCAGCTCCGCTTTTAAGGCTGGAAAGACCTATGGCTACACCTTC
>TRBD1|many|TRBJ2-7|TRBV20-1
CSAGRQGAFSYEQYF
TGCAGTGCTGGGAGACAGGGGGCATTTTCCTACGAGCAGTACTTC
>-|many|TRBJ1-1|TRBV3-1
CASSQYGAGEAFF
TGTGCCAGCAGCCAATATGGCGCGGGTGAAGCTTTCTTT
>-|many|TRBJ1-2|TRBV15
CATSREGGYDGYTF
TGTGCCACCAGCAGAGAGGGAGGGTATGATGGCTACACCTTC
>-|-|TRBJ2-7|TRBV24-1
CAASETGGWEQYF
TGTGCCGCCAGTGAGACCGGGGGTTGGGAGCAGTACTTC
>TRBD2|-|TRBJ2-5|TRBV20-1
CSAREPSGGAGVEETQYF
TGCAGTGCTAGAGAGCCTAGCGGGGGGGCAGGGGTAGAAGAGACCCAGTACTTC
>-|many|TRBJ2-2|TRBV7-8
CASSPQGAGGATGELFF
TGTGCCAGCAGCCCACAGGGGGCGGGGGGCGCCACCGGGGAGCTGTTTTTT
>TRBD2|few|TRBJ2-3|TRBV19
CASSEAGGRTDTQYF
TGTGCCAGTTCCGAAGCGGGAGGGCGCACAGATACGCAGTATTTT
>-|many|TRBJ1-1|TRBV14
CASSQVGLISNTEAFF
TGTGCCAGCAGCCAAGTGGGACTGATATCAAACACTGAAGCTTTCTTT
>TRBD1|many|TRBJ1-2|TRBV6-6
CASSYSGTGDYGYTF
TGTGCCAGCAGTTACTCTGGGACAGGTGACTATGGCTACACCTTC
>-|few|TRBJ2-5|TRBV20-1
CSATGSETQYF
TGCAGTGCTACAGGGAGCGAGACCCAGTACTTC